Each of the 13 T cell receptor beta chains below was sequenced from the same sample in a study of shared clonotypes between healthy human individuals. Method: immunoSEQ multiplex PCR; TCRdb's copy keeps in-frame clones and lacks some. The sample records 2 million or so clones, approximately 95% being singletons. Naive CD8 cells lacked CD45RO, underwent positive selection for CCR7 and left out terminally differentiated effector memory CD45RA+ cells. The sequencing sample was made of naive CD8+ T cells sorted from blood. These receptors were collected from a man between 18 and 29 years old in good health.

This clone was observed a few times. CDR3 bases: TGTGCCTGGAGACCGGGTCTGGGTGTGAACCAGCCCCAGCATTTT. It is translated as CAWRPGLGVNQPQHF. The chain links TRBV30 to TRBJ1-5; D remains ambiguous. In germline, CDR1 is GTSNPN, CDR2 SVGIG (reference sequence). This CDR3 spans 15 amino acids. Trimming removed 3 bases from V and 7 bases from J, with 19 bases in between.

V usage is TRBV4-1 and J usage is TRBJ1-5; 9 positions agree with TRBD1. The V gene end was trimmed by 4 bases and the J gene end by 8 bases; junction bases not matched to a gene: 15. This CDR3 is 17 amino acids long. The germline V gene encodes CDR1 MGHRA and CDR2 YSYEKL. The CDR3 coding sequence is TGCGCCAGCAGCCCCGGGACCTACAGGGGGCTAGGAGAGCCCCAGCATTTT. This codes for CASSPGTYRGLGEPQHF.

The gene calls are TRBV5-4 and TRBJ2-1; tentatively, D is TRBD2 (6 bases). Per germline, CDR1 SGHNT and CDR2 YYREEE (reference sequence). CDR3 length equals 12 residues. V dropped 1 base and J dropped 9 bases, with 8 bases sitting between them. The CDR3: CASSLTGVEQFF. Here the CDR3 DNA reads TGTGCCAGCAGCTTGACGGGGGTTGAGCAGTTCTTC. Supplemented by reference TRBV5-4 and TRBJ2-1, the full variable domain reads ETGVTQSPTHLIKTRGQQVTLRCSSQSGHNTVSWYQQALGQGPQFIFQYYREEENGRGNFPPRFSGLQFPNYSSELNVNALELDDSALYLCASSLTGVEQFFGPGTRLTVL.

The chain combines TRBV18 with TRBJ1-1; D unresolved. The V gene lost 2 bases and the J gene lost 0 bases, with 16 bases spanning the gap. Germline CDR1 reads KGHSH; CDR2 reads LQKENI. The CDR3 runs to 17 residues. The CDR3 loop reads CASSPGLGEALNTEAFF. As DNA, the CDR3 is TGTGCCAGCTCACCAGGACTGGGTGAAGCCTTGAACACTGAAGCTTTCTTT.

The chain uses TRBV7-9 and TRBJ2-1; possible D gene TRBD2, 6 bases. This CDR3 has 15 residues. Per germline, CDR1 SEHNR and CDR2 FQNEAQ (reference sequence). V gave up 5 bases and J gave up 5 bases, with 16 bases separating them. CDR3 region: CASSPEGRRDNEQFF. Here the CDR3 DNA reads TGTGCCAGCAGCCCGGAGGGGCGACGGGACAATGAGCAGTTCTTC. The full variable domain, in which reference TRBV7-9 and TRBJ2-1 provide the parts outside the CDR3, is DTGVSQNPRHKITKRGQNVTFRCDPISEHNRLYWYRQTLGQGPEFLTYFQNEAQLEKSRLLSDRFSAERPKGSFSTLEIQRTEQGDSAMYLCASSPEGRRDNEQFFGPGTRLTVL.

In its sample, this clone was seen once. The V and J genes are TRBV5-4 and TRBJ1-3, with unresolved D. The germline CDR1 and CDR2 sequences are SGHNT and YYREEE (reference sequence). The V gene lost 2 bases and the J gene lost 8 bases, with 11 bases spanning the gap. This CDR3 spans 13 amino acids. CDR3 DNA: TGTGCCAGCAGCTTACCCGAGGAAGACACCATATATTTT. This codes for CASSLPEEDTIYF.

The J gene is TRBJ2-5, the V gene TRBV27; 11 nucleotides line up with TRBD1. J lost 7 bases, V lost 8 bases, and 6 bases had no gene match. The CDR3 runs to 13 residues. Germline V gene lookup returns CDR1 MNHEY and CDR2 SMNVEV (reference sequence). CDR3 amino acids: CASGGQGEVTQYF. Here the CDR3 DNA reads TGTGCCAGCGGGGGACAGGGGGAGGTGACCCAGTACTTC.

The V and J genes are TRBV5-6 and TRBJ2-7; D not resolved. The CDR3 totals 14 residues. The germline V gene has CDR1 SGHDT and CDR2 YYEEEE. V lost 0 bases, J lost 0 bases, and 7 bases lay in between. CDR3 protein: CASSLALSSYEQYF. In DNA, the CDR3 is TGTGCCAGCAGCTTGGCTCTCTCCTCCTACGAGCAGTACTTC. The variable domain in full, with the rest retrieved from reference TRBV5-6 and TRBJ2-7, is DAGVTQSPTHLIKTRGQQVTLRCSPKSGHDTVSWYQQALGQGPQFIFQYYEEEERQRGNFPDRFSGHQFPNYSSELNVNALLLGDSALYLCASSLALSSYEQYFGPGTRLTVT.

The gene calls are TRBV29-1 and TRBJ1-5; 7 bases line up with TRBD1. This CDR3 contains 16 residues. Losses at the gene ends were 6 bases for V and 0 bases for J; bases not matched to a gene: 11. Germline V gene data show CDR1 as SQVTM and CDR2 as ANQGSEA. In nucleotides, the CDR3 is TGCAGCGTCGAGGAACCGACAGGGAATAGCAATCAGCCCCAGCATTTT. It specifies CSVEEPTGNSNQPQHF.

This chain uses TRBV5-1 with TRBJ2-3, with D perhaps TRBD1 (5 bases). The V end was cut by 4 bases, the J end by 2 bases, with 14 bases between. From germline, CDR1 is SGHRS and CDR2 YFSETQ. The CDR3 is made up of 15 amino acids. The CDR3 reads CASSSLQDPTDTQYF. The CDR3 nucleotides read TGCGCCAGCAGCAGTCTACAGGACCCCACAGATACGCAGTATTTT.

Only one count was recorded for this clone. The chain has TRBV5-1 and TRBJ1-4; a weak D match, TRBD1 (6 bases). The germline V and J ends were trimmed by 3 bases and 8 bases, with 14 bases remaining between them. CDR1 and CDR2 from the germline V gene are SGHRS and YFSETQ. The CDR3 length is 14 residues. Written as DNA, the CDR3 is TGCGCCAGCAGCTCAGGGGACCCACGGGAAAAACTGTTTTTT. As protein: CASSSGDPREKLFF.

This clone is a singleton in its sample. The chain employs TRBV19 and TRBJ1-2, with TRBD1 identical over 7 bases. CDR1 is LNHDA and CDR2 is SQIVND in the germline V gene (reference sequence). V lost 3 bases, J lost 6 bases, and 13 bases stayed unmatched. The CDR3 has 16 amino acids. The CDR3 protein is CASSITGAGNPHGYTF. Written as DNA, the CDR3 is TGTGCCAGTAGTATCACAGGGGCGGGAAACCCTCATGGCTACACCTTC. Drawing the rest from reference TRBV19 and TRBJ1-2, the complete variable domain is DGGITQSPKYLFRKEGQNVTLSCEQNLNHDAMYWYRQDPGQGLRLIYYSQIVNDFQKGDIAEGYSVSREKKESFPLTVTSAQKNPTAFYLCASSITGAGNPHGYTFGSGTRLTVV.

The chain employs TRBV6-4 and TRBJ1-2; no firm D call. Germline V gene sequence: CDR1 MRHNA, CDR2 SNTAGT. This CDR3 contains 15 residues. V was shortened by 5 bases and J by 6 bases, with 19 bases between the two germline ends. CDR3 DNA: TGTGCCAGCAGTTCCACCCACCTGAGTGGGGATGGCTACACCTTC. It encodes CASSSTHLSGDGYTF.